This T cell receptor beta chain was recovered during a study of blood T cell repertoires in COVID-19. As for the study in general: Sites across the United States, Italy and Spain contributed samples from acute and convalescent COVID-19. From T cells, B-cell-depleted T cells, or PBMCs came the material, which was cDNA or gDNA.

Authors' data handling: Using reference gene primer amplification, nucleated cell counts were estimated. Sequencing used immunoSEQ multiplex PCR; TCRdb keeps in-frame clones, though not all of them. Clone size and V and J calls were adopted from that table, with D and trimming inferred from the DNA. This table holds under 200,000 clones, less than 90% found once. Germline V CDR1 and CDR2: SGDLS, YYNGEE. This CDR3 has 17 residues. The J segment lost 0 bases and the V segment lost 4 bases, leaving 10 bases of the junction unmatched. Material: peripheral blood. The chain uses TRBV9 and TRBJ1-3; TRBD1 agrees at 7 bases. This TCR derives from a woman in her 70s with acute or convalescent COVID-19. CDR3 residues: CASSIGTDLSSGNTIYF. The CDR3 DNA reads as TGTGCCAGCAGCATAGGGACAGACCTTAGCTCTGGAAACACCATATATTTT.